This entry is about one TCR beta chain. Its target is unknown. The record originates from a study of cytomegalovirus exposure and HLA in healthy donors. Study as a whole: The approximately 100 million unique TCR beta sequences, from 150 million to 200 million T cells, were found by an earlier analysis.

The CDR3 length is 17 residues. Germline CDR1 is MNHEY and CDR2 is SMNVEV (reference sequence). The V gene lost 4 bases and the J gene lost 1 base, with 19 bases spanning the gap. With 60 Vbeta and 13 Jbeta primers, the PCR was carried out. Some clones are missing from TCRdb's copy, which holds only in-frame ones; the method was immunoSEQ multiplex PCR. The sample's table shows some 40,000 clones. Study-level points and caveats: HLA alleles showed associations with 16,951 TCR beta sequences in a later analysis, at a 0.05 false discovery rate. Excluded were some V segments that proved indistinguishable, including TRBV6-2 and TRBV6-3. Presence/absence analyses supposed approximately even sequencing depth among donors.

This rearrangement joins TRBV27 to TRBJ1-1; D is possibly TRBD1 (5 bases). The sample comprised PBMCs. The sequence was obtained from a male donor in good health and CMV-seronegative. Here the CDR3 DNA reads TGTGCCAGCAGTTCCGGTTGGGGCGGGGGTGCGAACACTGAAGCTTTCTTT. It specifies CASSSGWGGGANTEAFF.